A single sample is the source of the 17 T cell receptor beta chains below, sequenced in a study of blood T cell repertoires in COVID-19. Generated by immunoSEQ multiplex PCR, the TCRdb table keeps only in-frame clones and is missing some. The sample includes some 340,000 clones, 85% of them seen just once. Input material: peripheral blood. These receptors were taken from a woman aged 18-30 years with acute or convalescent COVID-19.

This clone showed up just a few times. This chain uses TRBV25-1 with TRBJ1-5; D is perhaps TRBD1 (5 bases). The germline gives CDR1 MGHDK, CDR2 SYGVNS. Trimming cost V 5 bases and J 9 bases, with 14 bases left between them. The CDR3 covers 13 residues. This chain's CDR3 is CASSQGQGRPQHF. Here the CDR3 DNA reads TGTGCCAGCAGTCAGGGCCAGGGAAGGCCCCAGCATTTT. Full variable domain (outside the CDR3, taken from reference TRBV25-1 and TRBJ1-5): EADIYQTPRYLVIGTGKKITLECSQTMGHDKMYWYQQDPGMELHLIHYSYGVNSTEKGDLSSESTVSRIRTEHFPLTLESARPSHTSQYLCASSQGQGRPQHFGDGTRLSIL.

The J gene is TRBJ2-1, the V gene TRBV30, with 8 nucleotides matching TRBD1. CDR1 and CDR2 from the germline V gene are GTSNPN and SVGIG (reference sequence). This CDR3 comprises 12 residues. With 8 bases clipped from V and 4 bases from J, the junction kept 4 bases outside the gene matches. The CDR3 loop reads CAGQGTYNEQFF. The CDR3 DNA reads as TGTGCCGGACAGGGCACATACAATGAGCAGTTCTTC. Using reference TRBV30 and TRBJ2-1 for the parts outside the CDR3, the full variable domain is SQTIHQWPATLVQPVGSPLSLECTVEGTSNPNLYWYRQAAGRGLQLLFYSVGIGQISSEVPQNLSASRPQDRQFILSSKKLLLSDSGFYLCAGQGTYNEQFFGPGTRLTVL.

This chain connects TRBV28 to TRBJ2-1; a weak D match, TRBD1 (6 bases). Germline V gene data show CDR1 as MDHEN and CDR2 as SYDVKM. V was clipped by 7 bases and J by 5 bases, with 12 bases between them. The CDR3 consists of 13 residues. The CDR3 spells CASMNGDNNEQFF. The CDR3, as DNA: TGTGCCAGCATGAACGGGGACAACAATGAGCAGTTCTTC.

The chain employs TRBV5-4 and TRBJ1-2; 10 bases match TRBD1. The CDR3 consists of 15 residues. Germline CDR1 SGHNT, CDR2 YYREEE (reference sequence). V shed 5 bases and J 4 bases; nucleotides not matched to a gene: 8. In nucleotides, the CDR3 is TGTGCCAGCAGACCGGGACAGGGGCCCTTCTATGGCTACACCTTC. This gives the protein CASRPGQGPFYGYTF.

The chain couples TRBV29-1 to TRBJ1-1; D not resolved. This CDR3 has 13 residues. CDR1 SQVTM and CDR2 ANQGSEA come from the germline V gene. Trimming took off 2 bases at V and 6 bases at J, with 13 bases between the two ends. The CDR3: CSVESGYGAEAFF. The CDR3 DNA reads TGCAGCGTTGAATCCGGTTACGGGGCTGAAGCTTTCTTT.

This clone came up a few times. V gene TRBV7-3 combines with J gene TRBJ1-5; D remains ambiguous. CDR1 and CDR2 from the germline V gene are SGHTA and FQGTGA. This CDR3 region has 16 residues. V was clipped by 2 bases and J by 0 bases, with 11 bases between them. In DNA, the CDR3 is TGTGCCAGCAGCTTACGAGGATCTCATAGCAATCAGCCCCAGCATTTT. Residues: CASSLRGSHSNQPQHF.

The chain's CDR3 is CASSPPSREQFF. The CDR3 coding sequence is TGTGCCAGCTCACCCCCCTCGCGTGAGCAGTTCTTC. The chain employs TRBV18 and TRBJ2-1; D gene ambiguous. Trimming pared 3 bases from V and 9 bases from J, leaving 9 bases between. CDR1 is KGHSH and CDR2 is LQKENI in the germline V gene. The CDR3 runs to 12 residues.

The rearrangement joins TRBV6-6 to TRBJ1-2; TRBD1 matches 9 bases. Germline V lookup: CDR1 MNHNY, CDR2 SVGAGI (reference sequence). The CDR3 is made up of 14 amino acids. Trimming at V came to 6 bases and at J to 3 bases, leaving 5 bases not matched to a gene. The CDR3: CASRPQGADYGYTF. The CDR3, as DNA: TGTGCCAGCAGGCCACAGGGGGCTGACTATGGCTACACCTTC.

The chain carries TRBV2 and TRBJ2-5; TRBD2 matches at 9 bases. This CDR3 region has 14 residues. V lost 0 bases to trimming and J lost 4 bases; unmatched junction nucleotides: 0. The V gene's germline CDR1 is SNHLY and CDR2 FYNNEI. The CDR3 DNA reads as TGTGCCAGCAGTGAAGCTAGCGGGGGAGAGACCCAGTACTTC. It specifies CASSEASGGETQYF.

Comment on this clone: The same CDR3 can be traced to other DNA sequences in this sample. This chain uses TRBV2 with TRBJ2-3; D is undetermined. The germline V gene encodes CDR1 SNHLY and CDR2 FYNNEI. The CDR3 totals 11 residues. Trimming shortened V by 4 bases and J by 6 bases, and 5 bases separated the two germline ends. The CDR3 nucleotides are TGTGCCAGCAGTGCTGCGGATACGCAGTATTTT. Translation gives CASSAADTQYF.

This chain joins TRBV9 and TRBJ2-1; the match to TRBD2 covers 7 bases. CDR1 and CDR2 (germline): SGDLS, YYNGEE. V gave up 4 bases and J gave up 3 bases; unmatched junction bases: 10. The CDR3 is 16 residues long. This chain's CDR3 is CASSRGGGSYYNEQFF. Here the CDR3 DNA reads TGTGCCAGCAGCCGAGGAGGCGGGAGTTACTACAATGAGCAGTTCTTC. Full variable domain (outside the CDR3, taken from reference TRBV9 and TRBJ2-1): DSGVTQTPKHLITATGQRVTLRCSPRSGDLSVYWYQQSLDQGLQFLIQYYNGEERAKGNILERFSAQQFPDLHSELNLSSLELGDSALYFCASSRGGGSYYNEQFFGPGTRLTVL.

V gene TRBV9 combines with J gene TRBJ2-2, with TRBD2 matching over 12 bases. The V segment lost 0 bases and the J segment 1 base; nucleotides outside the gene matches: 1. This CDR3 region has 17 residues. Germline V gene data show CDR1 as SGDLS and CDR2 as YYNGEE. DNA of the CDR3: TGTGCCAGCAGCGTAGAACTAGCGGGAGGGAACACCGGGGAGCTGTTTTTT. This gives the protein CASSVELAGGNTGELFF.

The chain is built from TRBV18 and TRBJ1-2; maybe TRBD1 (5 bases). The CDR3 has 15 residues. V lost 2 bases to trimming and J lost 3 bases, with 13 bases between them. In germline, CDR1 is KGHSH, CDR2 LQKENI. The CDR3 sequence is CASSPSRDSDYGYTF. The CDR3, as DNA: TGTGCCAGCTCACCATCTAGAGACAGTGACTATGGCTACACCTTC.

The chain's CDR3 is CASSGGYSTSTDTQYF. CDR3 in DNA: TGTGCCAGCTCAGGCGGGTATAGCACTAGCACAGATACGCAGTATTTT. J is TRBJ2-3 and V is TRBV18; the D gene is possibly TRBD2 (5 bases). Germline CDR1 KGHSH, CDR2 LQKENI. The CDR3 has 16 residues. Trimming shortened V by 5 bases and J by 0 bases, and 15 bases separated the two germline ends.

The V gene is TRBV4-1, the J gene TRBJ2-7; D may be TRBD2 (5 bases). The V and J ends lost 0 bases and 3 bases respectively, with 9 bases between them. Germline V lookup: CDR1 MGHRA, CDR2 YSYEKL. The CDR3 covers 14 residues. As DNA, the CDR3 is TGCGCCAGCAGCCAAGATTCTAGCCACTACGAGCAGTACTTC. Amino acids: CASSQDSSHYEQYF.

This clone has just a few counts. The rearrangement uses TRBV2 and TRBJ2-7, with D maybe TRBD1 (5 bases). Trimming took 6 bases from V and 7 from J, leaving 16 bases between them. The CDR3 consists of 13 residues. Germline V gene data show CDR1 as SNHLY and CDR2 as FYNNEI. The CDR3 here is CASSGQGIVEQYF. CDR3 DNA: TGTGCCAGCAGCGGACAAGGGATCGTGGAGCAGTACTTC.

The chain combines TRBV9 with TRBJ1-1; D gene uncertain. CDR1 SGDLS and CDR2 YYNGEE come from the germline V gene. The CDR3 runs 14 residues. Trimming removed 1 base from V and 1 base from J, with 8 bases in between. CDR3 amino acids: CASSVFTENTEAFF. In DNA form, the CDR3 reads TGTGCCAGCAGCGTATTTACAGAGAACACTGAAGCTTTCTTT.